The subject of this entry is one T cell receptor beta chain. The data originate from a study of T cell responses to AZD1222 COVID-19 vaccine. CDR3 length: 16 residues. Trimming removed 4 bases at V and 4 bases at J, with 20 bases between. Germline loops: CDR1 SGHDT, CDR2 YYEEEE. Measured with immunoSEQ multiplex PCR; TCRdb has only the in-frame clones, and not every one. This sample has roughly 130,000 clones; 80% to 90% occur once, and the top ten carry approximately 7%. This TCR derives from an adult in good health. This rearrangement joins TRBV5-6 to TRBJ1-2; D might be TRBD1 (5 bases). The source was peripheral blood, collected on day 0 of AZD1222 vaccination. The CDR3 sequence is CASSRRQGAIAYGYTF. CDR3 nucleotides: TGTGCCAGCAGCCGTAGGCAGGGCGCCATCGCCTATGGCTACACCTTC.